The 9 T cell receptor beta chains below come from one sample, sequenced in a study of cytomegalovirus exposure and HLA in healthy donors. Primers: 60 Vbeta forward and 13 Jbeta reverse. Libraries were prepared by immunoSEQ multiplex PCR; TCRdb keeps only in-frame clonotypes and omits some of them. The sample table includes 60,000 to 70,000 clones. Sequencing used PBMCs. These receptors originate from a boy aged 10-17 years in good health and CMV-seronegative.

This chain links TRBV7-3 with TRBJ2-2, with D possibly TRBD1 on 6 matching bases. With 5 bases removed from V and 1 base from J, the gap between germline ends came to 8 bases. This CDR3 is built from 14 residues. Germline V CDR1 and CDR2: SGHTA, FQGTGA. The CDR3 spells CASSRGQNTGELFF. The CDR3, as DNA: TGTGCCAGCAGCAGGGGACAGAACACCGGGGAGCTGTTTTTT.

The chain recombines TRBV27 with TRBJ2-3; D perhaps matches TRBD2 (5 bases). V dropped 6 bases and J dropped 8 bases, with 9 bases sitting between them. This CDR3 is built from 11 residues. CDR1 and CDR2 from the germline V gene are MNHEY and SMNVEV (reference sequence). CDR3 in amino acids: CASSPGFTQYF. DNA for the CDR3: TGTGCCAGCAGCCCGGGATTTACGCAGTATTTT.

J is TRBJ2-1 and V is TRBV19, with 13 bases matching TRBD2. The trim removed 4 bases at V and 7 bases at J, leaving 7 bases unmatched. Germline V gene lookup returns CDR1 LNHDA and CDR2 SQIVND (reference sequence). The CDR3 covers 16 residues. The CDR3 sequence: CASSTLTSGGGNEQFF. For the CDR3, the DNA is TGTGCCAGTAGTACCTTAACTAGCGGGGGGGGGAATGAGCAGTTCTTC.

The rearrangement links TRBV10-3 to TRBJ2-1, with a tentative D call TRBD1 (6 bases). Germline CDR1 ENHRY, CDR2 SYGVKD. The V end lost 7 bases, the J end lost 1 base, and 14 bases lay between the germline ends. This CDR3 has 15 residues. This CDR3 reads CAITFDRSSYNEQFF. CDR3 in DNA: TGTGCCATCACCTTCGACAGGTCATCCTACAATGAGCAGTTCTTC.

The genes are TRBV2 and TRBJ2-4; the D is unclear. This CDR3 region has 14 residues. Germline values: CDR1 SNHLY, CDR2 FYNNEI. Trimming left V 6 bases short and J 0 bases short, with 9 bases between. Here the CDR3 reads CASRGPLAKNIQYF. Written as DNA, the CDR3 is TGTGCCAGCAGGGGCCCACTAGCCAAAAACATTCAGTACTTC.

This rearrangement joins TRBV6-1 to TRBJ1-1, with 8 bases lining up with TRBD1. This CDR3 comprises 14 residues. The V and J ends lost 2 bases and 4 bases, in that order; junction bases with no gene match: 3. The germline gives CDR1 MNHNS, CDR2 SASEGT. The CDR3 here is CASSELTGGTEAFF. For the CDR3, the DNA is TGTGCCAGCAGTGAACTAACAGGGGGCACTGAAGCTTTCTTT.

V is TRBV4-1 and J is TRBJ2-7, with no clear D. CDR3 length equals 14 residues. CDR1 and CDR2 (germline): MGHRA, YSYEKL. Trimming left V 1 base short and J 2 bases short, with 9 bases between. The DNA of the CDR3 is TGCGCCAGCAGCCAAGGGGCCAGCACCTACGAGCAGTACTTC. Protein: CASSQGASTYEQYF.

This chain joins TRBV5-1 and TRBJ1-6; TRBD1 aligns across 8 bases. V trimming: 4 bases; J trimming: 8 bases; junction bases outside the gene matches: 8. This CDR3 has 15 amino acids. Looked up from germline, CDR1 is SGHRS and CDR2 is YFSETQ. CDR3: CASSTGQGKDSPLHF. CDR3 DNA sequence: TGCGCCAGCAGCACAGGACAGGGCAAGGATTCACCCCTCCACTTT.

J is TRBJ1-1 and V is TRBV7-2; the D gene is possibly TRBD1 (6 bases). The CDR3 is 15 amino acids. V lost 6 bases and J 1 base, leaving 15 bases between the germline ends. Germline V gene lookup returns CDR1 SGHTA and CDR2 FQGNSA. CDR3: CASRIGQPWNTEAFF. Written as DNA, the CDR3 is TGTGCCAGCAGAATCGGACAGCCTTGGAACACTGAAGCTTTCTTT.